The 31 T cell receptor beta chains below come from one sample, sequenced in a study of OX40 agonist ivuxolimab in advanced cancers. Libraries were prepared through the immunoSEQ multiplex PCR assay. The table comes from immuneACCESS by way of TCRdb, which keeps in-frame sequences with V and J called. Part of the clones is missing from these tables; in studies checked, under half for an unresolved V gene and the rest for unknown reasons. This sample gives fewer than 30,000 clones in total; approximately 90% of them show up just once. The ten largest clones add up to about 9.4% of the sample. The material was CD4+ or CD8+ T cells sorted from blood, obtained in a trial of the OX40 agonist ivuxolimab. These receptors were collected from an adult with an advanced solid tumor such as melanoma, head and neck, liver or kidney cancer.

The rearrangement joins TRBV7-6 to TRBJ2-7, with D possibly being TRBD1 or TRBD2 (5 bases each). Germline CDR1 and CDR2: SGHVS and FNYEAQ. This CDR3 is 12 amino acids long. V lost 5 bases to trimming and J lost 5 bases, with 10 bases between them. As DNA, the CDR3 is TGTGCCAGCAGCCCCGGGGCGGACGAGCAGTACTTC. It yields the protein CASSPGADEQYF.

In DNA form, the CDR3 reads TGTGCCAGCACCGACAGCCGGAACACTGAAGCTTTCTTT. Its protein is CASTDSRNTEAFF. The chain is built from TRBV2 and TRBJ1-1; the D gene is possibly TRBD1 (5 bases). V gave up 7 bases and J gave up 1 base, with 10 bases separating them. CDR3 length: 13 residues. Germline values: CDR1 SNHLY, CDR2 FYNNEI.

The rearrangement joins TRBV5-1 to TRBJ2-7; weak D call: TRBD2 (5 bases). The CDR3 loop spans 15 amino acids. V lost 0 bases, J lost 3 bases, and 13 bases lay in between. Germline V gives CDR1 SGHRS, CDR2 YFSETQ. The CDR3 loop is CASSLVEVQRYEQYF. The CDR3 nucleotides are TGCGCCAGCAGCTTGGTGGAGGTACAACGCTACGAGCAGTACTTC.

The rearrangement uses TRBV19 and TRBJ1-4, with a possible D match to TRBD1 (5 bases). Germline-derived CDR1 and CDR2 are LNHDA and SQIVND (reference sequence). V was clipped by 0 bases and J by 1 base, with 12 bases between them. This CDR3 has 17 residues. The CDR3 region is CASSIDREGETNEKLFF. CDR3 DNA: TGTGCCAGTAGTATAGATCGCGAAGGGGAAACTAATGAAAAACTGTTTTTT.

V gene TRBV9 combines with J gene TRBJ1-6, with unresolved D. CDR1 and CDR2 (germline): SGDLS, YYNGEE. The V end was cut by 5 bases, the J end by 7 bases, with 10 bases between. This CDR3 is built from 13 residues. The CDR3 DNA reads TGTGCCAGCAGTCCCACGGGAAATTCACCCCTCCACTTT. Amino acids: CASSPTGNSPLHF.

This rearrangement joins TRBV7-9 to TRBJ2-3, with 13 bases aligning to TRBD2. J lost 2 bases, V lost 6 bases, and 8 bases had no gene match. The CDR3 loop spans 17 amino acids. Looked up from germline, CDR1 is SEHNR and CDR2 is FQNEAQ (reference sequence). The CDR3 DNA reads as TGTGCCAGCAGTCCACGGACTAGCGGGAGTTTCACAGATACGCAGTATTTT. It yields the protein CASSPRTSGSFTDTQYF.

This sequence joins TRBV5-6 and TRBJ2-6, with D uncertain. From germline, CDR1 is SGHDT and CDR2 YYEEEE. The ends were cut back, 0 bases at V and 2 bases at J, with 3 bases in the middle. CDR3 length: 14 residues. DNA for the CDR3: TGTGCCAGCAGCTTGGTAGCTGGGGCCAACGTCCTGACTTTC. Its protein is CASSLVAGANVLTF.

This clone is a singleton in its sample. The chain couples TRBV23-1 to TRBJ1-1; D gene unclear. TRBV23-1 is annotated as an ORF whose role is uncertain. Trimming pared 4 bases from V and 3 bases from J, leaving 12 bases between. The CDR3 spans 14 residues. CDR3 in amino acids: CASSRATWDTEAFF. Here the CDR3 DNA reads TGCGCCAGCAGTCGGGCTACATGGGACACTGAAGCTTTCTTT.

The V and J genes are TRBV13 and TRBJ1-6; 8 bases align to TRBD1. V shed 4 bases and J 9 bases; nucleotides not matched to a gene: 5. Germline V CDR1 and CDR2: PRHDT, FYEKMQ (reference sequence). The CDR3 runs 14 residues. The CDR3 is CASSSGTGLSPLHF. The CDR3 DNA follows: TGTGCCAGCAGCTCCGGGACAGGCCTTTCACCCCTCCACTTT.

The chain has TRBV28 and TRBJ1-1, with D perhaps TRBD1 (6 bases). Germline lookup yields CDR1 MDHEN and CDR2 SYDVKM. The CDR3 is 16 amino acids. Between the trimmed V and J ends, which lost 6 bases and 1 base, there was a span of 18 bases. CDR3 sequence: CASSPVSGGQNTEAFF. In DNA, the CDR3 is TGTGCCAGCAGCCCTGTTTCCGGGGGACAGAACACTGAAGCTTTCTTT. The whole variable domain, filled in from reference TRBV28 and TRBJ1-1, reads DVKVTQSSRYLVKRTGEKVFLECVQDMDHENMFWYRQDPGLGLRLIYFSYDVKMKEKGDIPEGYSVSREKKERFSLILESASTNQTSMYLCASSPVSGGQNTEAFFGQGTRLTVV.

The CDR3 loop reads CASSSGQLPYEQYF. As DNA, the CDR3 is TGCGCCAGCAGCTCGGGGCAGCTTCCCTACGAGCAGTACTTC. The V and J genes are TRBV10-1 and TRBJ2-7; tentatively, D is TRBD1 or TRBD2 (5 bases each). Germline CDR1 and CDR2: WNHNN and SYGVQD (reference sequence). This CDR3 region has 14 residues. V was trimmed by 6 bases and J by 2 bases, leaving 14 bases between them.

With respect to this clone: Other DNA sequences in the same sample also yield this CDR3. The CDR3 loop reads CASSLVAGSSTDTQYF. CDR3 nucleotides: TGTGCCAGCAGCTTAGTAGCGGGGTCTAGCACAGATACGCAGTATTTT. This chain links TRBV7-2 with TRBJ2-3; 8 bases are shared with TRBD2. V shed 1 base and J 0 bases; nucleotides not matched to a gene: 3. The germline V gene encodes CDR1 SGHTA and CDR2 FQGNSA. The CDR3 sequence is 16 residues long. Using reference TRBV7-2 and TRBJ2-3 for the parts outside the CDR3, the full variable domain is GAGVSQSPSNKVTEKGKDVELRCDPISGHTALYWYRQSLGQGLEFLIYFQGNSAPDKSGLPSDRFSAERTGGSVSTLTIQRTQQEDSAVYLCASSLVAGSSTDTQYFGPGTRLTVL.

This clone was observed a single time. The chain links TRBV7-6 to TRBJ1-3, with D hard to call. Germline CDR1 is SGHVS and CDR2 is FNYEAQ. V shed 6 bases and J shed 6 bases, with 6 bases lying between them. The CDR3 is made up of 11 amino acids. Written as DNA, the CDR3 is TGTGCCAGCAGTTCAGAAAACACCATATATTTT. This codes for CASSSENTIYF. Looking up the rest from reference TRBV7-6 and TRBJ1-3 gives the full variable domain: GAGVSQSPRYKVTKRGQDVALRCDPISGHVSLYWYRQALGQGPEFLTYFNYEAQQDKSGLPNDRFSAERPEGSISTLTIQRTEQRDSAMYRCASSSENTIYFGEGSWLTVV.

CDR3 sequence: CSVGLARYEQYF. The CDR3 nucleotides are TGCAGCGTTGGACTAGCGCGCTACGAGCAGTACTTC. The chain is built from TRBV29-1 and TRBJ2-7; 8 bases are a match to TRBD2. Germline CDR1 reads SQVTM; CDR2 reads ANQGSEA. The CDR3 is 12 residues long. V gave up 4 bases and J gave up 3 bases; unmatched junction bases: 2.

The chain is built from TRBV7-3 and TRBJ2-7; TRBD1 might be the D (6 bases). CDR3 length: 14 residues. Looked up from germline, CDR1 is SGHTA and CDR2 is FQGTGA. V gave up 7 bases and J gave up 3 bases, with 16 bases separating them. Written as DNA, the CDR3 is TGTGCCAGCACCGGAAACACAGGGATCTACGAGCAGTACTTC. Protein sequence: CASTGNTGIYEQYF. The entire variable domain, with the rest obtained from reference TRBV7-3 and TRBJ2-7, is as follows: GAGVSQTPSNKVTEKGKYVELRCDPISGHTALYWYRQSLGQGPEFLIYFQGTGAADDSGLPNDRFFAVRPEGSVSTLKIQRTERGDSAVYLCASTGNTGIYEQYFGPGTRLTVT.

This chain links TRBV4-1 with TRBJ2-7; 11 bases line up with TRBD2. The CDR3 length is 17 residues. Per germline, CDR1 MGHRA and CDR2 YSYEKL. V dropped 4 bases and J dropped 2; count of bases not matched to a gene: 10. The DNA of the CDR3 is TGCGCCAGCAGCCCATTCCCACTAGCGGGAGTTGCCTACGAGCAGTACTTC. Translation: CASSPFPLAGVAYEQYF.

The V gene is TRBV9, the J gene TRBJ1-2; no reliable D call. CDR1 and CDR2 (germline): SGDLS, YYNGEE. V lost 0 bases and J 4 bases, leaving 13 bases between the germline ends. The CDR3 runs to 15 residues. CDR3 in DNA: TGTGCCAGCAGCGTAGAAGCTCTAACCTTCTATGGCTACACCTTC. Encoded protein: CASSVEALTFYGYTF. Using reference TRBV9 and TRBJ1-2 for the parts outside the CDR3, the full variable domain is DSGVTQTPKHLITATGQRVTLRCSPRSGDLSVYWYQQSLDQGLQFLIQYYNGEERAKGNILERFSAQQFPDLHSELNLSSLELGDSALYFCASSVEALTFYGYTFGSGTRLTVV.

The chain carries TRBV5-4 and TRBJ1-2; D gene unclear. The CDR3 runs to 14 residues. V dropped 2 bases and J dropped 2 bases, with 10 bases sitting between them. The germline V gene has CDR1 SGHNT and CDR2 YYREEE (reference sequence). As DNA, the CDR3 is TGTGCCAGCAGCTTCGGAAACCTCAACTATGGCTACACCTTC. Its protein product is CASSFGNLNYGYTF.

V is TRBV19 and J is TRBJ2-1; 8 nucleotides agree with TRBD2. V trimming: 1 base; J trimming: 0 bases; junction bases outside the gene matches: 5. The CDR3 covers 17 residues. CDR1 is LNHDA and CDR2 is SQIVND in the germline V gene (reference sequence). The CDR3 DNA sequence: TGTGCCAGTAGTATAGTTAGCGGGGATATCTCCTACAATGAGCAGTTCTTC. Protein product: CASSIVSGDISYNEQFF.

The CDR3 DNA is TGTGCCAGCAGTTACCTCGGGACTAGCGGGTTTCTAGATACGCAGTATTTT. Translating it yields CASSYLGTSGFLDTQYF. The chain couples TRBV27 to TRBJ2-3, with 12 bases matching TRBD2. Germline lookup yields CDR1 MNHEY and CDR2 SMNVEV (reference sequence). There are 17 residues in the CDR3. V was pared by 4 bases and J by 5 bases, with 10 bases of the junction left unmatched.

In its sample, this clone was seen once. V is TRBV6-6 and J is TRBJ2-1; 10 nucleotides line up with TRBD2. The CDR3 spans 16 residues. The V gene end was trimmed by 6 bases and the J gene end by 3 bases; junction bases not matched to a gene: 8. Germline V gene data show CDR1 as MNHNY and CDR2 as SVGAGI (reference sequence). The CDR3 here is CASRYMTSGYYNEQFF. CDR3 DNA: TGTGCCAGCAGGTATATGACTAGCGGGTACTACAATGAGCAGTTCTTC.

The chain carries TRBV28 and TRBJ2-7; D not certain. The germline CDR1 and CDR2 sequences are MDHEN and SYDVKM. With 5 bases removed from V and 6 bases from J, the gap between germline ends came to 11 bases. This CDR3 region has 12 residues. The CDR3 DNA sequence: TGTGCCAGCAGTGCAACTTCTCTCGAGCAGTACTTC. Protein: CASSATSLEQYF.

The V call is TRBV27, the J call TRBJ1-1; D is unclear. This CDR3 contains 14 residues. V lost 6 bases to trimming and J lost 4 bases, with 15 bases between them. Germline CDR1 MNHEY, CDR2 SMNVEV (reference sequence). As DNA, the CDR3 is TGTGCCAGCAGGGAGGTAGGCGGCGGCACTGAAGCTTTCTTT. The encoded protein is CASREVGGGTEAFF.

The chain recombines TRBV28 with TRBJ2-1; 15 nucleotides align to TRBD2. J lost 10 bases, V lost 2 bases, and 0 bases had no gene match. The CDR3 runs 14 residues. The V gene's germline CDR1 is MDHEN and CDR2 SYDVKM. DNA of the CDR3: TGTGCCAGCAGTTTAGGACTAGCGGGAGGGGAGCAGTTCTTC. The encoded protein is CASSLGLAGGEQFF. The full variable domain, completed using reference TRBV28 and TRBJ2-1, is DVKVTQSSRYLVKRTGEKVFLECVQDMDHENMFWYRQDPGLGLRLIYFSYDVKMKEKGDIPEGYSVSREKKERFSLILESASTNQTSMYLCASSLGLAGGEQFFGPGTRLTVL.

The rearrangement joins TRBV13 to TRBJ1-2; TRBD1 matches 11 bases. CDR3 length equals 16 residues. V lost 1 base to trimming and J lost 4 bases; unmatched junction nucleotides: 5. Germline assignment: CDR1 PRHDT and CDR2 FYEKMQ (reference sequence). The CDR3 spells CASSLDAGTGGYGYTF. DNA for the CDR3: TGTGCCAGCAGCTTAGACGCCGGGACAGGGGGCTATGGCTACACCTTC. The complete variable domain, with remaining parts taken from reference TRBV13 and TRBJ1-2, reads AAGVIQSPRHLIKEKRETATLKCYPIPRHDTVYWYQQGPGQDPQFLISFYEKMQSDKGSIPDRFSAQQFSDYHSELNMSSLELGDSALYFCASSLDAGTGGYGYTFGSGTRLTVV.

This clone was observed once. The rearrangement joins TRBV5-1 to TRBJ1-1; no clear D gene. The V gene's germline CDR1 is SGHRS and CDR2 YFSETQ. This CDR3 spans 13 amino acids. The ends were cut back, 0 bases at V and 0 bases at J, with 3 bases in the middle. The DNA of the CDR3 is TGCGCCAGCAGCTTGGTTGTGAACACTGAAGCTTTCTTT. It encodes CASSLVVNTEAFF. Full variable domain (remainder filled in from reference TRBV5-1 and TRBJ1-1): KAGVTQTPRYLIKTRGQQVTLSCSPISGHRSVSWYQQTPGQGLQFLFEYFSETQRNKGNFPGRFSGRQFSNSRSEMNVSTLELGDSALYLCASSLVVNTEAFFGQGTRLTVV.

The genes are TRBV2 and TRBJ1-4, with TRBD1 identical over 7 bases. V was clipped by 4 bases and J by 4 bases; unmatched bases: 3. CDR3 length: 14 amino acids. Germline lookup yields CDR1 SNHLY and CDR2 FYNNEI. The CDR3 DNA sequence: TGTGCCAGCAGTGTAGGGACAGTTAATGAAAAACTGTTTTTT. Translating gives CASSVGTVNEKLFF.

The J gene is TRBJ2-7, the V gene TRBV6-5; TRBD2 matches 10 bases. After removal of 3 bases from V and 2 bases from J, the junction contained 4 bases not matched to a gene. The CDR3 has 15 residues. Germline V gene sequence: CDR1 MNHEY, CDR2 SVGAGI. Here the CDR3 reads CASSYGAGGPYEQYF. The DNA for the CDR3 is TGTGCCAGCAGTTATGGAGCGGGAGGGCCCTACGAGCAGTACTTC.

The chain is built from TRBV27 and TRBJ2-3; D gene uncertain. Deletions cut 3 bases from V and 0 bases from J, with 4 bases between. Germline V gene sequence: CDR1 MNHEY, CDR2 SMNVEV (reference sequence). The CDR3 is 13 amino acids. CDR3 amino acids: CASSFQSTDTQYF. The DNA for the CDR3 is TGTGCCAGCAGTTTTCAGAGCACAGATACGCAGTATTTT.

The chain recombines TRBV19 with TRBJ2-1, with D tentatively TRBD1 (5 bases). V lost 5 bases and J lost 3, with 11 bases in between. This CDR3 has 14 amino acids. Germline CDR1 is LNHDA and CDR2 is SQIVND (reference sequence). This chain's CDR3 is CASSVRQYYNEQFF. CDR3 DNA: TGTGCCAGTAGTGTCCGACAGTACTACAATGAGCAGTTCTTC. Combining the CDR3 with reference TRBV19 and TRBJ2-1 gives the whole variable domain DGGITQSPKYLFRKEGQNVTLSCEQNLNHDAMYWYRQDPGQGLRLIYYSQIVNDFQKGDIAEGYSVSREKKESFPLTVTSAQKNPTAFYLCASSVRQYYNEQFFGPGTRLTVL.

The chain couples TRBV19 to TRBJ2-7, with 7 nucleotides matching TRBD1. V trimming: 6 bases; J trimming: 1 base; junction bases outside the gene matches: 9. This CDR3 has 15 amino acids. Looked up from germline, CDR1 is LNHDA and CDR2 is SQIVND (reference sequence). The CDR3 protein is CASRLGQSGSYEQYF. CDR3 nucleotides: TGTGCCAGTAGATTGGGACAGTCCGGTTCCTACGAGCAGTACTTC.